These 31 T cell receptor beta chains share one sample of origin, sequenced in a study of cytomegalovirus exposure and HLA in healthy donors (TCRdb year 2017). The library was prepared using the immunoSEQ multiplex PCR assay. The immuneACCESS repertoire file appears here via TCRdb, limited to in-frame rearrangements. These files lack a portion of the clones; in checked studies, under half of the deficit traces to unresolved V genes, and the cause of the others is not known. For this sample there are more than 300,000 clones; roughly 88% appear just once. 0.84% of the sample goes to the ten largest clones. Material: PBMCs. These receptors originate from a woman younger than 30 in good health and CMV-seronegative.

The rearrangement uses TRBV11-2 and TRBJ2-7; TRBD2 is a possible D gene (6 bases). The CDR3 covers 10 residues. Deletions cut 8 bases from V and 4 bases from J, with 6 bases between. Germline V gene data show CDR1 as SGHAT and CDR2 as FQNNGV. The CDR3 nucleotides read TGTGCCAGCGGAGGGTACGAGCAGTACTTC. Amino acids: CASGGYEQYF.

The J gene is TRBJ1-3, the V gene TRBV15, with D hard to call. Trimming cost V 0 bases and J 0 bases, with 12 bases left between them. Germline assignment: CDR1 LNHNV and CDR2 YYDKDF (reference sequence). The CDR3 has 17 amino acids. CDR3 region: CATSRDPHTSSGNTIYF. The CDR3 DNA follows: TGTGCCACCAGCAGAGATCCACACACAAGCTCTGGAAACACCATATATTTT.

This chain connects TRBV27 to TRBJ1-2; a possible D gene is TRBD1 (5 bases). CDR1 is MNHEY and CDR2 is SMNVEV in the germline V gene (reference sequence). This CDR3 has 14 amino acids. V lost 2 bases to trimming and J lost 4 bases, with 11 bases between them. The CDR3 nucleotides are TGTGCCAGCAGTTTAATGCAGGGCGGCTATGGCTACACCTTC. This translates into CASSLMQGGYGYTF.

CDR3: CASSSGIQETQYF. For the CDR3, the DNA is TGTGCCAGTAGCTCGGGGATACAAGAGACCCAGTACTTC. This chain connects TRBV19 to TRBJ2-5; tentative D call: TRBD2 (5 bases). The ends were cut back, 6 bases at V and 2 bases at J, with 10 bases in the middle. The CDR3 runs to 13 residues. CDR1 and CDR2 (germline): LNHDA, SQIVND (reference sequence). The complete variable domain, with remaining parts taken from reference TRBV19 and TRBJ2-5, reads DGGITQSPKYLFRKEGQNVTLSCEQNLNHDAMYWYRQDPGQGLRLIYYSQIVNDFQKGDIAEGYSVSREKKESFPLTVTSAQKNPTAFYLCASSSGIQETQYFGPGTRLLVL.

This clone has only one observation. The rearrangement joins TRBV11-3 to TRBJ2-1; 11 bases map to TRBD2. This CDR3 is 15 amino acids long. Looked up from germline, CDR1 is SGHNT and CDR2 is YENEEA. Trimming at V came to 3 bases and at J to 6 bases, leaving 4 bases not matched to a gene. CDR3 nucleotides: TGTGCCAGCAGCTTGGGACTAGCGGAGTCCAATGAGCAGTTCTTC. It translates to CASSLGLAESNEQFF. Combining the CDR3 with reference TRBV11-3 and TRBJ2-1 gives the whole variable domain EAGVVQSPRYKIIEKKQPVAFWCNPISGHNTLYWYLQNLGQGPELLIRYENEEAVDDSQLPKDRFSAERLKGVDSTLKIQPAELGDSAVYLCASSLGLAESNEQFFGPGTRLTVL.

The chain combines TRBV10-3 with TRBJ2-3; D uncertain. Trimming removed 3 bases from V and 4 bases from J, with 8 bases in between. Germline CDR1 and CDR2: ENHRY and SYGVKD. The CDR3 loop spans 13 amino acids. DNA for the CDR3: TGTGCCATCAGTGACGGCGGCGCAGATACGCAGTATTTT. It codes for CAISDGGADTQYF.

The rearrangement uses TRBV30 and TRBJ2-1, with TRBD2 identical over 10 bases. The ends lost 1 base at V and 3 bases at J; junction bases unmatched: 3. The length of the CDR3 is 15 residues. Germline values: CDR1 GTSNPN, CDR2 SVGIG (reference sequence). CDR3: CAWSGRTSGYNEQFF. CDR3 bases: TGTGCCTGGAGTGGCCGGACTAGCGGCTACAATGAGCAGTTCTTC.

V and J are TRBV5-6 and TRBJ1-3; D gene uncertain. Germline V gene lookup returns CDR1 SGHDT and CDR2 YYEEEE. The length of the CDR3 is 11 residues. V was shortened by 3 bases and J by 4 bases, with 2 bases between the two germline ends. CDR3: CASSSGNTIYF. The CDR3 DNA reads as TGTGCCAGCAGCTCGGGAAACACCATATATTTT.

CDR3 sequence reads: CASSLSSAGNTIYF. The CDR3 DNA reads as TGTGCCAGCAGTTTAAGTAGCGCGGGAAACACCATATATTTT. The genes are TRBV27 and TRBJ1-3; no definite D call. Germline V lookup: CDR1 MNHEY, CDR2 SMNVEV (reference sequence). CDR3 size: 14 residues. V was pared by 2 bases and J by 4 bases, with 9 bases between.

V usage is TRBV29-1 and J usage is TRBJ2-7; 15 nucleotides line up with TRBD2. This CDR3 is 14 amino acids long. Looked up from germline, CDR1 is SQVTM and CDR2 is ANQGSEA. With V trimmed by 7 bases and J by 4 bases, 5 bases remained unmatched. The CDR3 DNA reads as TGCAGCGCCGGACTAGCGGGAGGGGGGTACGAGCAGTACTTC. Its translation is CSAGLAGGGYEQYF.

This chain connects TRBV27 to TRBJ2-3; no clear D gene. From germline, CDR1 is MNHEY and CDR2 SMNVEV (reference sequence). Trimming removed 3 bases at V and 1 base at J, with 11 bases between. The CDR3 totals 15 residues. The CDR3 protein is CASSFRSYGTDTQYF. CDR3 in DNA: TGTGCCAGCAGTTTCCGAAGCTACGGCACAGATACGCAGTATTTT.

V is TRBV10-2 and J is TRBJ2-6; tentatively, D is TRBD1 (6 bases). V was trimmed by 4 bases and J by 0 bases, leaving 13 bases between them. The length of the CDR3 is 17 residues. Per germline, CDR1 WSHSY and CDR2 SAAADI. CDR3 loop: CASSVGGLRSGANVLTF. The CDR3 coding sequence is TGCGCCAGCAGTGTAGGGGGTCTCCGCTCTGGGGCCAACGTCCTGACTTTC.

This clone was observed a single time. The rearrangement uses TRBV7-6 and TRBJ2-2; 7 nucleotides line up with TRBD1. There are 16 residues in the CDR3. V dropped 5 bases and J dropped 4; count of bases not matched to a gene: 10. Germline V gives CDR1 SGHVS, CDR2 FNYEAQ. CDR3 sequence (DNA): TGTGCCAGCAGCGGCAACACAGGGGTGGGCACCGGGGAGCTGTTTTTT. It yields the protein CASSGNTGVGTGELFF. The variable domain in full, completed from reference TRBV7-6 and TRBJ2-2, reads GAGVSQSPRYKVTKRGQDVALRCDPISGHVSLYWYRQALGQGPEFLTYFNYEAQQDKSGLPNDRFSAERPEGSISTLTIQRTEQRDSAMYRCASSGNTGVGTGELFFGEGSRLTVL.

This clone has more than one count but fewer than ten. V is TRBV4-3 and J is TRBJ2-2, with D tentatively TRBD2 (6 bases). Germline-derived CDR1 and CDR2 are LGHNA and YSLEER. With 6 bases removed from V and 1 base from J, the gap between germline ends came to 12 bases. The CDR3 totals 15 residues. The CDR3 nucleotides are TGCGCCAGCAGTCGCGGGACGGTGAACACCGGGGAGCTGTTTTTT. This sequence encodes CASSRGTVNTGELFF.

The rearrangement links TRBV7-2 to TRBJ2-2; TRBD2 might be the D (5 bases). V dropped 3 bases and J dropped 4 bases, with 15 bases sitting between them. Germline V gives CDR1 SGHTA, CDR2 FQGNSA. CDR3 length: 16 residues. Here the CDR3 DNA reads TGTGCCAGCAGCTTTTCGGCTAGCTCCCCCACCGGGGAGCTGTTTTTT. This sequence encodes CASSFSASSPTGELFF.

The rearrangement uses TRBV6-5 and TRBJ1-1, with unresolved D. Deletions cut 0 bases from V and 3 bases from J, with 11 bases between. Germline CDR1 and CDR2: MNHEY and SVGAGI. This CDR3 is 15 amino acids long. CDR3 bases: TGTGCCAGCAGTTACTCGGCAGGTTCGTACACTGAAGCTTTCTTT. It translates to CASSYSAGSYTEAFF.

V gene TRBV2 combines with J gene TRBJ2-6, with D perhaps TRBD1 (5 bases). Per the germline V gene, CDR1 is SNHLY and CDR2 is FYNNEI. V lost 5 bases, J lost 2 bases, and 13 bases lay in between. CDR3 length: 16 residues. CDR3 sequence: CASSPRDRAGANVLTF. CDR3 DNA: TGTGCCAGCAGTCCCCGAGACAGAGCTGGGGCCAACGTCCTGACTTTC.

J is TRBJ2-7 and V is TRBV7-2, with a weak D call TRBD2 (5 bases). The CDR3 covers 14 residues. From germline, CDR1 is SGHTA and CDR2 FQGNSA. Trimming shortened V by 1 base and J by 2 bases, and 9 bases separated the two germline ends. DNA of the CDR3: TGTGCCAGCAGCTTAGAGGCGGGCCCCTACGAGCAGTACTTC. This encodes CASSLEAGPYEQYF.

With regard to this clone: Mismatch with germline at one junction end may stem from a read error. This CDR3 is CASSPTGNSEAFF. DNA of the CDR3: TGTGCCAGCTCACCGACAGGGAACTCTGAAGCTTTCTTT. This rearrangement joins TRBV18 to TRBJ1-1; 7 nucleotides line up with TRBD1. Germline V gives CDR1 KGHSH, CDR2 LQKENI. This CDR3 contains 13 residues.

This clone was counted a single time. The V call is TRBV28, the J call TRBJ2-7; a weak D match, TRBD1 (6 bases). The V and J ends lost 6 bases and 5 bases respectively, with 20 bases between them. CDR3 length: 15 residues. Germline values: CDR1 MDHEN, CDR2 SYDVKM. CDR3 in amino acids: CASSVTGSDFHEQYF. CDR3 sequence (DNA): TGTGCCAGCAGCGTTACAGGGTCCGATTTCCACGAGCAGTACTTC. Filled out from reference TRBV28 and TRBJ2-7, the complete variable domain reads DVKVTQSSRYLVKRTGEKVFLECVQDMDHENMFWYRQDPGLGLRLIYFSYDVKMKEKGDIPEGYSVSREKKERFSLILESASTNQTSMYLCASSVTGSDFHEQYFGPGTRLTVT.

Concerning this clone itself: Different DNA sequences within this sample yield the same CDR3. The V and J genes are TRBV27 and TRBJ2-3; weak D call: TRBD2 (6 bases). The CDR3 contains 13 residues. Looked up from germline, CDR1 is MNHEY and CDR2 is SMNVEV (reference sequence). Trimming left V 3 bases short and J 3 bases short, with 7 bases between. CDR3: CASSFRGTDTQYF. The CDR3 nucleotides read TGTGCCAGCAGTTTCCGGGGGACAGATACGCAGTATTTT.

The chain combines TRBV4-3 with TRBJ1-1; D may be TRBD1 (5 bases). V was pared by 0 bases and J by 0 bases, with 11 bases between. The CDR3 consists of 16 residues. Germline loops: CDR1 LGHNA, CDR2 YSLEER. The CDR3 here is CASSQDGQGLNTEAFF. CDR3 DNA sequence: TGCGCCAGCAGCCAAGATGGTCAGGGATTGAACACTGAAGCTTTCTTT.

The genes are TRBV7-2 and TRBJ2-1; 14 bases are a match to TRBD2. The CDR3 covers 16 residues. From germline, CDR1 is SGHTA and CDR2 FQGNSA. With V trimmed by 5 bases and J by 7 bases, 7 bases remained unmatched. CDR3 DNA sequence: TGTGCCAGCAGCCCGGGGACTAGCGGGAGTTGGAATGAGCAGTTCTTC. It encodes CASSPGTSGSWNEQFF.

The chain couples TRBV7-9 to TRBJ2-3; maybe TRBD1 (6 bases). Germline-derived CDR1 and CDR2 are SEHNR and FQNEAQ (reference sequence). V gave up 3 bases and J gave up 2 bases, with 9 bases separating them. This CDR3 comprises 14 residues. Here the CDR3 reads CASSFAGDTDTQYF. CDR3 coding DNA: TGTGCCAGCAGCTTCGCAGGGGACACAGATACGCAGTATTTT.

The CDR3 region is CASSRPLAGGPGELFF. CDR3 sequence (DNA): TGTGCCAGCAGCCGACCACTAGCGGGAGGGCCCGGGGAGCTGTTTTTT. The rearrangement uses TRBV7-9 and TRBJ2-2, with 13 nucleotides matching TRBD2. V was pared by 5 bases and J by 6 bases, with 6 bases of the junction left unmatched. The CDR3 spans 16 residues. Looked up from germline, CDR1 is SEHNR and CDR2 is FQNEAQ (reference sequence).

The chain couples TRBV27 to TRBJ2-3; 7 nucleotides align to TRBD2. Germline CDR1 and CDR2: MNHEY and SMNVEV (reference sequence). The CDR3 runs 15 residues. With 2 bases clipped from V and 0 bases from J, the junction kept 2 bases outside the gene matches. CDR3 nucleotides: TGTGCCAGCAGTTTAAGCGGGACGAGCACAGATACGCAGTATTTT. Its translation: CASSLSGTSTDTQYF.

This clone occurred once. This rearrangement joins TRBV5-1 to TRBJ2-5, with D perhaps TRBD2 (5 bases). Germline assignment: CDR1 SGHRS and CDR2 YFSETQ. This CDR3 is 14 amino acids long. V gave up 1 base and J gave up 5 bases, with 12 bases separating them. This CDR3 reads CASSLKEGRETQYF. CDR3 bases: TGCGCCAGCAGCTTGAAAGAGGGTCGGGAGACCCAGTACTTC.

The V call is TRBV6-5, the J call TRBJ1-1; no reliable D call. The CDR3 extends over 15 amino acids. V lost 0 bases, J lost 2 bases, and 10 bases lay in between. Germline values: CDR1 MNHEY, CDR2 SVGAGI. For the CDR3, the DNA is TGTGCCAGCAGTTACTCTATGGAGGGCAACACTGAAGCTTTCTTT. This codes for CASSYSMEGNTEAFF.

In regard to this clone: This sample also contains other DNA sequences that code for the same CDR3. CDR3 loop: CASTRDRGNYGYTF. CDR3 nucleotides: TGTGCCAGCACCAGAGACAGGGGGAACTATGGCTACACCTTC. The chain couples TRBV6-1 to TRBJ1-2; the match to TRBD1 covers 9 bases. The CDR3 runs 14 residues. After removal of 7 bases from V and 2 bases from J, the junction contained 5 bases not matched to a gene. Per the germline V gene, CDR1 is MNHNS and CDR2 is SASEGT.

V and J are TRBV28 and TRBJ1-2; D gene unclear. Germline-derived CDR1 and CDR2 are MDHEN and SYDVKM. The V gene lost 5 bases and the J gene lost 7 bases, with 11 bases spanning the gap. CDR3 length: 12 amino acids. CDR3 protein: CASSIPGGGYTF. The CDR3 region has the DNA TGTGCCAGCAGTATCCCTGGAGGTGGCTACACCTTC.

The V call is TRBV6-5, the J call TRBJ1-2; D is perhaps TRBD1 (6 bases). This CDR3 contains 13 residues. V shed 4 bases and J shed 5 bases, with 11 bases lying between them. Germline CDR1 reads MNHEY; CDR2 reads SVGAGI. As DNA, the CDR3 is TGTGCCAGCAGTTTTATACAGGGATATGGCTACACCTTC. As protein: CASSFIQGYGYTF.